This TCR beta chain was recovered during a study of neoadjuvant anti-PD-1 for oral cavity cancer. The study, taken as a whole, reports: Post-nivolumab, blood T cell clonality was significantly elevated in non-responders.

Per germline, CDR1 KGHSH and CDR2 LQKENI. There are 13 residues in the CDR3. Trimming left V 5 bases short and J 4 bases short, with 8 bases between. As for this clone: Its antigen is undetermined.

Clones were read by immunoSEQ multiplex PCR, and TCRdb kept only the in-frame ones, dropping some. The sample yields about 9,800 clones, 61% seen once. Time point given: after neoadjuvant nivolumab, at surgical resection. The chain uses TRBV18 and TRBJ1-4; no clear D gene. The specimen comprised PBMCs, sampled after nivolumab (anti-PD-1) treatment. The receptor was derived from a person aged 35-79 years with oral cavity squamous cell carcinoma. The CDR3 here is CASSSGLNEKLFF. CDR3 nucleotides: TGTGCCAGCTCAAGCGGACTTAATGAAAAACTGTTTTTT.